These 14 T cell receptor beta chains originate from one sample sequenced in a study of Graves' ophthalmopathy and Graves' hyperthyroidism. As the template, RNA transcripts were used to amplify TCR beta CDR3 regions. First-round RT-PCR employed HTBI primers, with a second-round multiplex PCR after it. One entry per CDR3 protein, called by TCRdb with MiXCR from the multiplex PCR reads. The table lists a few hundred thousand distinct CDR3 sequences, 15% of them singletons. The sequenced material came from peripheral blood. Receptors were obtained from a woman in her late teens or twenties with stable Graves' hyperthyroidism.

This clonotype appeared many times. The rearrangement joins TRBV19 to TRBJ2-5, with D possibly called TRBD1 or TRBD2 (6 bases each). CDR1 is LNHDA, CDR2 SQIVND, per germline (reference sequence). The CDR3 has 13 residues. The V end was cut by 5 bases, the J end by 0 bases, with 7 bases between. The CDR3 sequence is CASSGGHQETQYF. The CDR3 nucleotides read TGTGCCAGTAGTGGGGGGCACCAAGAGACCCAGTACTTC.

The rearrangement uses TRBV12-3 or TRBV12-4 and TRBJ1-2; TRBD1 might be the D (5 bases). Trimming took off 3 bases at V and 8 bases at J, with 13 bases between the two ends. This CDR3 has 13 residues. The CDR3 reads CASSFGGRRGYTF. CDR3 in DNA: TGTGCCAGCAGTTTCGGGGGTCGAAGAGGCTACACCTTC.

This clonotype came up a few times. This sequence joins TRBV2 and TRBJ1-2; D is possibly TRBD1 (6 bases). CDR3 length: 13 amino acids. Germline CDR1 reads SNHLY; CDR2 reads FYNNEI. V was trimmed by 10 bases and J by 4 bases, leaving 16 bases between them. In DNA form, the CDR3 reads TGTGCCATCCAAACTGGGGGCCTCTATGGCTACACCTTC. It specifies CAIQTGGLYGYTF.

This clonotype was recorded at least ten times. The chain employs TRBV3-1 and TRBJ1-2; D not certain. This CDR3 region has 13 residues. V shed 1 base and J shed 4 bases, with 7 bases lying between them. Germline V lookup: CDR1 LGHDT, CDR2 YNNKEL (reference sequence). This CDR3 reads CASSQGLIYGYTF. DNA of the CDR3: TGTGCCAGCAGCCAAGGACTGATCTATGGCTACACCTTC.

Many counts were recorded for this clonotype. The chain couples TRBV4-1 to TRBJ1-2; 9 bases are shared with TRBD1. The J segment lost 3 bases and the V segment lost 4 bases, leaving 6 bases of the junction unmatched. Germline CDR1 is MGHRA and CDR2 is YSYEKL. The CDR3 is 15 amino acids. CDR3 sequence: CASSPIQGAYYGYTF. In nucleotides, the CDR3 is TGCGCCAGCAGCCCTATACAGGGGGCGTACTATGGCTACACCTTC.

In this sample, this clonotype turned up many times. V is TRBV10-3 and J is TRBJ2-5; a possible D gene is TRBD1 (6 bases). This CDR3 spans 13 amino acids. Germline-derived CDR1 and CDR2 are ENHRY and SYGVKD. Trimming took off 4 bases at V and 5 bases at J, with 11 bases between the two ends. In nucleotides, the CDR3 is TGTGCCATCAGTGCGTCAGACAGGGAGACCCAGTACTTC. This encodes CAISASDRETQYF.

This clonotype was detected many times. The chain couples TRBV12-3 or TRBV12-4 to TRBJ2-7, with 11 bases matching TRBD2. Losses at the gene ends were 3 bases for V and 4 bases for J; bases not matched to a gene: 8. The CDR3 length is 16 residues. The CDR3: CASSFARSGGAYEQYF. CDR3 DNA sequence: TGTGCCAGCAGTTTCGCCCGTAGCGGGGGGGCGTACGAGCAGTACTTC.

This clonotype was detected many times. The chain links TRBV19 to TRBJ2-7; D possibly corresponds to TRBD1 (5 bases). Germline values: CDR1 LNHDA, CDR2 SQIVND (reference sequence). The V end was cut by 5 bases, the J end by 1 base, with 9 bases between. The CDR3 has 13 amino acids. DNA of the CDR3: TGTGCCAGTAGTTCGACAGCTTCCTACGAGCAGTACTTC. Its protein is CASSSTASYEQYF.

This clonotype was detected ten times or more. The genes are TRBV12-3 or TRBV12-4 and TRBJ1-2, with a tentative D call TRBD1 (6 bases). The CDR3 runs 13 residues. V gave up 7 bases and J gave up 4 bases, with 13 bases separating them. The CDR3 loop is CASTLGQFYGYTF. In DNA, the CDR3 is TGTGCCAGCACCCTTGGACAGTTCTATGGCTACACCTTC.

This clonotype occurred many times. The J gene is TRBJ1-1, the V gene TRBV7-3; 8 positions agree with TRBD1. The CDR3 is 11 residues long. Losses at the gene ends were 6 bases for V and 9 bases for J; bases not matched to a gene: 3. Germline CDR1 SGHTA, CDR2 FQGTGA. Here the CDR3 DNA reads TGTGCCAGCAGGGGGACAGGACAAGCTTTCTTT. Protein product: CASRGTGQAFF.

This clonotype showed up many times. This chain connects TRBV9 to TRBJ1-2; tentative D call: TRBD1 (5 bases). This CDR3 contains 16 residues. Looked up from germline, CDR1 is SGDLS and CDR2 is YYNGEE. The V end lost 4 bases, the J end lost 0 bases, and 16 bases lay between the germline ends. The CDR3 nucleotides are TGTGCCAGCAGCTCGAGAATGGGGGTTACTAACTATGGCTACACCTTC. Translating it yields CASSSRMGVTNYGYTF.

The table lists this clonotype with many counts. V is TRBV12-3 or TRBV12-4 and J is TRBJ2-7; D is perhaps TRBD2 (5 bases). V lost 6 bases, J lost 2 bases, and 11 bases lay in between. This CDR3 comprises 13 residues. For the CDR3, the DNA is TGTGCCAGCAGGGTGGCGGGCACCTACGAGCAGTACTTC. Its translation: CASRVAGTYEQYF.

This clonotype was seen more than once but under ten times. The chain uses TRBV4-1 and TRBJ1-1, with a tentative D call TRBD1 (5 bases). Trimming removed 4 bases from V and 6 bases from J, with 18 bases in between. This CDR3 contains 15 residues. Per germline, CDR1 MGHRA and CDR2 YSYEKL. The CDR3 bases are TGCGCCAGCAGCCTTAGTGCAGATTGGGGCGCTGAAGCTTTCTTT. Its translation: CASSLSADWGAEAFF.

This clonotype has ten or more counts. This chain uses TRBV20-1 with TRBJ2-7; D might be TRBD1 (6 bases). CDR1 and CDR2 from the germline V gene are DFQATT and SNEGSKA (reference sequence). V lost 0 bases, J lost 2 bases, and 11 bases lay in between. The CDR3 length is 14 residues. CDR3 in DNA: TGCAGTGCTAGAGATGGCAGGGGTGCCTACGAGCAGTACTTC. Translated, it gives CSARDGRGAYEQYF.